These 11 T cell receptor beta chains originate from one sample sequenced in a study of CD8 T cells in ankylosing spondylitis. TCRdb re-derived calls from the 5' RACE reads in MiXCR, one entry per CDR3 protein. The sample comprises a few hundred thousand distinct CDR3 sequences, around 11% of which are singletons, and around 6.5% rests with the top ten. The sample comprised blood, either unsorted or a sorted T cell fraction (not recorded which). The receptors originated from a male donor with ankylosing spondylitis or in good health (not recorded which).

This clonotype was counted at least ten times. The chain couples TRBV20-1 to TRBJ2-7, with TRBD2 matching 7 bases. V trimming: 0 bases; J trimming: 2 bases; junction bases outside the gene matches: 7. The germline V gene has CDR1 DFQATT and CDR2 SNEGSKA (reference sequence). The CDR3 runs 15 residues. CDR3 coding DNA: TGCAGTGCTAGAGATCATACACTAGCGACCTACGAGCAGTACTTC. This codes for CSARDHTLATYEQYF.

The chain employs TRBV6-1 and TRBJ2-2, with D unresolved. From germline, CDR1 is MNHNS and CDR2 SASEGT. The V end was cut by 6 bases, the J end by 2 bases, with 19 bases between. This CDR3 contains 17 residues. CDR3 amino acids: CASRMPGLAINTGELFF. The CDR3 DNA follows: TGTGCCAGCAGAATGCCCGGCCTGGCGATAAACACCGGGGAGCTGTTTTTT.

This clonotype was recorded at least ten times. The V and J genes are TRBV5-1 and TRBJ2-1; no clear D. This CDR3 has 13 amino acids. V lost 0 bases and J 6 bases, leaving 7 bases between the germline ends. The germline V gene encodes CDR1 SGHRS and CDR2 YFSETQ. As DNA, the CDR3 is TGCGCCAGCAGCTTGGCCGTAGTCAATGAGCAGTTCTTC. Its protein product is CASSLAVVNEQFF.

This clonotype was picked up many times. This chain connects TRBV20-1 to TRBJ2-3; 10 bases are shared with TRBD2. J was trimmed by 2 bases and V by 3 bases; bases with no gene match: 5. CDR3 size: 15 residues. Germline assignment: CDR1 DFQATT and CDR2 SNEGSKA (reference sequence). CDR3 sequence: CSARGLAHPTDTQYF. In nucleotides, the CDR3 is TGCAGTGCTAGGGGACTAGCGCACCCCACAGATACGCAGTATTTT.

This clonotype was seen repeatedly, ten times or more. The rearrangement links TRBV3-1 to TRBJ2-1; D perhaps matches TRBD2 (5 bases). The CDR3 extends over 14 amino acids. The V gene's germline CDR1 is LGHDT and CDR2 YNNKEL (reference sequence). Trimming removed 4 bases at V and 7 bases at J, with 14 bases between. The CDR3 protein is CASSLGETWNEQFF. In DNA, the CDR3 is TGTGCCAGCAGCCTCGGGGAAACATGGAATGAGCAGTTCTTC.

In this sample, this clonotype turned up many times. The chain combines TRBV5-1 with TRBJ2-3; D possibly corresponds to TRBD2 (6 bases). This CDR3 comprises 16 residues. V was pared by 2 bases and J by 0 bases, with 13 bases between. In germline, CDR1 is SGHRS, CDR2 YFSETQ. This CDR3 is CASSLMTSASTDTQYF. The CDR3, as DNA: TGCGCCAGCAGCTTAATGACTAGTGCTAGCACAGATACGCAGTATTTT. The full variable domain, its missing parts supplied by reference TRBV5-1 and TRBJ2-3, is KAGVTQTPRYLIKTRGQQVTLSCSPISGHRSVSWYQQTPGQGLQFLFEYFSETQRNKGNFPGRFSGRQFSNSRSEMNVSTLELGDSALYLCASSLMTSASTDTQYFGPGTRLTVL.

This sequence joins TRBV3-1 and TRBJ1-2, with D hard to call. The germline CDR1 and CDR2 sequences are LGHDT and YNNKEL (reference sequence). V lost 0 bases to trimming and J lost 4 bases, with 15 bases between them. CDR3 size: 16 residues. This CDR3 reads CASSQDISARGYGYTF. The CDR3 DNA follows: TGTGCCAGCAGCCAAGATATATCAGCGAGAGGCTATGGCTACACCTTC.

The chain joins TRBV2 to TRBJ2-5; 8 positions match TRBD2. This CDR3 comprises 15 residues. Germline V gene data show CDR1 as SNHLY and CDR2 as FYNNEI. J gave up 2 bases and V 10 bases, and 12 bases lay outside the gene matches. CDR3 sequence reads: CAIPHEREKQETQYF. The CDR3 DNA follows: TGTGCCATCCCGCACGAGCGGGAGAAGCAAGAGACCCAGTACTTC.

The V call is TRBV14, the J call TRBJ2-2, with TRBD2 matching over 11 bases. V lost 0 bases and J lost 5; bases outside the gene matches: 8. Germline V gene lookup returns CDR1 SGHDN and CDR2 FVKESK. The CDR3 has 18 residues. The CDR3, as DNA: TGTGCCAGCAGCCAAGACACTAGCGGGGGAAGTCCTACCGGGGAGCTGTTTTTT. Its protein product is CASSQDTSGGSPTGELFF.

The rearrangement uses TRBV21-1 and TRBJ2-7. TRBV21-1 is a pseudogene locus. This CDR3 comprises 16 residues. In nucleotides, the CDR3 is TGTGCCAGCAGCCTCGGGGTCGGTATACCGCCTGGCGAGCAGTACTTC. It encodes CASSLGVGIPPGEQYF.

This clonotype was counted many times. The chain joins TRBV15 to TRBJ2-7, with unresolved D. CDR3 length equals 14 residues. Germline assignment: CDR1 LNHNV and CDR2 YYDKDF (reference sequence). V gave up 4 bases and J gave up 4 bases, with 14 bases separating them. The DNA of the CDR3 is TGTGCCACCAGCAATGCAGCGAGTAGTTACGAGCAGTACTTC. Protein sequence: CATSNAASSYEQYF.